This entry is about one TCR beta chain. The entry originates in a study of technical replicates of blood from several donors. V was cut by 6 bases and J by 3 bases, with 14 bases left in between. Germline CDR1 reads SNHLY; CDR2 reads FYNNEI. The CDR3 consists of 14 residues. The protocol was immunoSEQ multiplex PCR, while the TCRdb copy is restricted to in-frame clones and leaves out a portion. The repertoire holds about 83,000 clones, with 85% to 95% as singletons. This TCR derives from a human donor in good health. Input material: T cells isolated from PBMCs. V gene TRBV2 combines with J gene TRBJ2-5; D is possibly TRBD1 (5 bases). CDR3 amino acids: CASRRFQGKETQYF. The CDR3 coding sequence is TGTGCCAGCAGGAGGTTCCAGGGTAAAGAGACCCAGTACTTC. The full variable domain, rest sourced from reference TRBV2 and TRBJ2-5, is EPEVTQTPSHQVTQMGQEVILRCVPISNHLYFYWYRQILGQKVEFLVSFYNNEISEKSEIFDDQFSVERPDGSNFTLKIRSTKLEDSAMYFCASRRFQGKETQYFGPGTRLLVL.